The clone carrying this T cell receptor beta chain was recorded at least ten times. Time point given: newly diagnosed GD, antithyroid drugs for less than 3 months. Extracted RNA from PBMCs served as the source of the TCR library. This entry is derived from a study of regulatory T cells in long-lasting Graves disease. Looked up from germline, CDR1 is MDHEN and CDR2 is SYDVKM. This CDR3 is built from 13 residues. The J segment lost 5 bases and the V segment lost 6 bases, leaving 4 bases of the junction unmatched. Combining iRepertoire HTBI primers with Arm-PCR of CDR3 regions, the authors built TCR beta libraries. TCRdb used MiXCR to reprocess the multiplex PCR reads, holding one entry per CDR3 protein. The table has about 440,000 distinct CDR3 sequences, about 16% seen once. This sample also appeared in a second study, on T cells in Graves' hyperthyroidism and ophthalmopathy.

The specimen comprised peripheral blood mononuclear cells (PBMCs), sampled at new diagnosis, from a patient treated with antithyroid drugs. V is TRBV28 and J is TRBJ2-5; TRBD1 matches at 9 bases. The receptor was derived from a young woman with Graves disease. The CDR3 DNA reads as TGTGCCAGCAGGACAGGGGGTCTCGAGACCCAGTACTTC. Translation: CASRTGGLETQYF.